This T cell receptor (beta chain) is from a study of T cells in Graves' hyperthyroidism and ophthalmopathy. CDR1 and CDR2 from the germline V gene are MDHEN and SYDVKM. This CDR3 has 12 amino acids. Trimming took 8 bases from V and 2 from J, leaving 7 bases between them. On this clonotype itself: What it binds is not known.

Study-level findings and limits: Most thyroid clonotypes that were expanded above 0.001 also turned up in blood.

RNA transcripts gave rise to amplified TCR beta CDR3 regions. RT-PCR in the first round (using the HTBI primer set) targeted the TCR CDR3. TCRdb ran MiXCR on the multiplex PCR reads and lists one entry per CDR3 protein. The sample contains approximately 400,000 distinct CDR3 sequences, more than 14% of which appear only once. This chain joins TRBV28 and TRBJ1-5; D unclear. This receptor was taken from a woman aged 25-40 years with Graves' ophthalmopathy. Sequencing was done on a sample of blood. The DNA for the CDR3 is TGTGCCAGCTGGACCGGCAATCAGCCCCAGCATTTT. It yields the protein CASWTGNQPQHF.